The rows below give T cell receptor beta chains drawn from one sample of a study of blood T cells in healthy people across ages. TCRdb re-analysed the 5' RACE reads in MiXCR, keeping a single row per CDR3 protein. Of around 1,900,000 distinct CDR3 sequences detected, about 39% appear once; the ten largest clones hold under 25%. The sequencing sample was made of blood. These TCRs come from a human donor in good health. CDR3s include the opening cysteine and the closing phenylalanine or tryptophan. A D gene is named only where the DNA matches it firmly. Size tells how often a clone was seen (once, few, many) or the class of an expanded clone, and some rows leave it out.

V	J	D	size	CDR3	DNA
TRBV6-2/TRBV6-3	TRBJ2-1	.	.	CASSYIRGSNEQFF	TGTGCCAGCAGTTACATCCGGGGCTCAAATGAGCAGTTCTTC
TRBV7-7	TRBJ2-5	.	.	CASSLGQRRAQYF	TGTGCCAGCAGCTTAGGTCAAAGGCGGGCCCAGTACTTC
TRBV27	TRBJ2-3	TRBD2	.	CASSISGVGTQYF	TGTGCCAGCAGTATTAGCGGGGTTGGTACGCAGTATTTT
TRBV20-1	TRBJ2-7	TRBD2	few	CSARVRGLIYEQYF	TGCAGTGCTAGAGTGCGGGGGTTAATCTACGAGCAGTACTTC
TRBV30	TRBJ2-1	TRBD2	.	CAWTGLADNEQFF	TGTGCCTGGACCGGTCTAGCGGACAATGAGCAGTTCTTC
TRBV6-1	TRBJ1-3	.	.	CATREQGAGNTIYF	TGTGCCACCAGAGAGCAGGGTGCTGGAAACACCATATATTTT
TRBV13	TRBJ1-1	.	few	CASSLYPGQLEAFF	TGTGCCAGCAGCTTATACCCCGGACAGCTGGAGGCTTTCTTT
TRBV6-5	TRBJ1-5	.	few	CASQEPNQPQHF	TGTGCCAGCCAAGAGCCCAATCAGCCCCAGCATTTT
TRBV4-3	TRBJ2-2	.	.	CASSQGRYTGELFF	TGCGCCAGCAGCCAAGGTCGTTACACCGGGGAGCTGTTTTTT
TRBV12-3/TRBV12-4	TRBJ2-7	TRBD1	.	CASSSDDRGGYEQYF	TGTGCCAGCAGTTCCGATGACAGGGGTGGCTACGAGCAGTACTTC
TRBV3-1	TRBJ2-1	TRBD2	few	CASSQWGLENNEQFF	TGTGCCAGCAGCCAATGGGGACTAGAAAACAATGAGCAGTTCTTC
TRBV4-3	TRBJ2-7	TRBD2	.	CASSPRILAESSYEQYF	TGCGCCAGCAGCCCCAGAATACTAGCGGAAAGCTCCTACGAGCAGTACTTC
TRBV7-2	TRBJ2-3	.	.	CASSSRGDTDTQYF	TGTGCCAGCAGCTCACGCGGGGACACAGATACGCAGTATTTT
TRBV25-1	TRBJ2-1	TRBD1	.	CASSGQGVEQFF	TGTGCCAGCAGTGGACAGGGGGTTGAGCAGTTCTTC
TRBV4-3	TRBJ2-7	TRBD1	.	CASSQVMDREALYF	TGCGCCAGCAGCCAAGTCATGGACAGGGAGGCACTGTACTTC
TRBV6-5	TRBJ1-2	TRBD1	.	CASSYGRTGGVDYGYTF	TGTGCCAGCAGTTACGGGAGGACAGGGGGCGTCGACTATGGCTACACCTTC
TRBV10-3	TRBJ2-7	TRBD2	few	CAISEWGGYEQYF	TGTGCCATCAGTGAGTGGGGGGGGTACGAGCAGTACTTC
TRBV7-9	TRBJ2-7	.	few	CASSSPHGYEQYF	TGTGCCAGCAGCTCCCCCCACGGATATGAGCAGTACTTC
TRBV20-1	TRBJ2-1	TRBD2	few	CSARVRSGGRYNEQFF	TGCAGTGCTAGAGTTAGGAGCGGGGGACGTTACAATGAGCAGTTCTTC
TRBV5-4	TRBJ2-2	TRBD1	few	CASSLGRQGTGELFF	TGTGCCAGCAGCTTGGGAAGACAGGGAACCGGGGAGCTGTTTTTT
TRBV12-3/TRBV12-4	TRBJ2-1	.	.	CASSTTAGTYNEQFF	TGTGCCAGCAGCACGACTGCGGGAACCTACAATGAGCAGTTCTTC
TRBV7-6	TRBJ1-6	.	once	CASSGGGNSPLHF	TGTGCCAGCAGCGGTGGGGGGAATTCACCCCTCCACTTT
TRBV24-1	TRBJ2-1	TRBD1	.	CAASDFPYVAGGDEQFF	TGCGCCGCCAGTGATTTCCCATACGTCGCAGGGGGCGATGAGCAGTTCTTC
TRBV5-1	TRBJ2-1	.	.	CASSPGTNTRTYEQFF	TGCGCCAGCAGCCCTGGGACAAACACCAGAACCTACGAGCAGTTCTTC
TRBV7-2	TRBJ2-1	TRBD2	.	CASSQAAGTRSYNEQFF	TGTGCCAGCAGCCAGGCAGCGGGGACCAGGTCCTACAATGAGCAGTTCTTC
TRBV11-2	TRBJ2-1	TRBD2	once	CASSLLSRLAGISSSYNEQFF	TGTGCCAGCAGCTTACTATCCAGACTAGCGGGAATCAGTAGCTCCTACAATGAGCAGTTCTTC
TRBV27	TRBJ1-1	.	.	CASSLGLATEAFF	TGTGCCAGCAGTCTAGGCCTAGCCACTGAAGCTTTCTTT
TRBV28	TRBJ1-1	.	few	CASSSLGGMDTEAFF	TGTGCCAGCAGTTCCCTTGGGGGCATGGACACTGAAGCTTTCTTT
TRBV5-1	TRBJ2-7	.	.	CASSALGSYYSYEQYF	TGCGCCAGCAGCGCCTTGGGGTCGTACTACTCCTACGAGCAGTACTTC
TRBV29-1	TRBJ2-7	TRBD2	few	CSGTSSDEQYF	TGCAGCGGGACTAGCAGCGACGAGCAGTACTTC
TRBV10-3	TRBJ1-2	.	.	CAISGAGGYTF	TGTGCCATCAGCGGGGCCGGGGGCTACACCTTC
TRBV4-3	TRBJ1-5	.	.	CASSLDSSGLPQHF	TGCGCCAGCAGCCTAGACAGTTCAGGGTTGCCCCAGCATTTT
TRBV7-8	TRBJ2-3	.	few	CASSLAPRVSDTQYF	TGTGCCAGCAGCTTAGCGCCCCGGGTTTCAGATACGCAGTATTTT
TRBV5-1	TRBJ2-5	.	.	CASSLQPGRETQYF	TGCGCCAGCAGCTTGCAGCCGGGCCGGGAGACCCAGTACTTC
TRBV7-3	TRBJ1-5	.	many	CASSYIRSCNNQPQHF	TGTGCCAGCAGTTATATAAGGAGTTGTAACAATCAGCCCCAGCATTTT
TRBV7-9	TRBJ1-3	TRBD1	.	CASSLEWGQGISGNTIYF	TGTGCCAGCAGCTTAGAGTGGGGACAGGGGATCTCTGGAAACACCATATATTTT
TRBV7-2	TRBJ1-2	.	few	CASSLDRSSNYGYTF	TGTGCCAGCAGCTTAGACAGGAGCTCTAACTATGGCTACACCTTC
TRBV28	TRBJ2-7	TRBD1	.	CASSGQGDSYEQYF	TGTGCCAGCAGTGGACAGGGGGACTCCTACGAGCAGTACTTC
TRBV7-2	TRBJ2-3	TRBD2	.	CASSLLAGQGADTQYF	TGTGCCAGCAGCTTACTAGCGGGGCAAGGCGCAGATACGCAGTATTTT
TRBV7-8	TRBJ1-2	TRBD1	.	CASSWGQGVTGYTF	TGTGCCAGCAGCTGGGGACAGGGTGTCACTGGCTACACCTTC
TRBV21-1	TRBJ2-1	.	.	CASSSQGKHDNEQFF	TGTGCCAGCAGCTCACAGGGAAAACACGACAATGAGCAGTTCTTC
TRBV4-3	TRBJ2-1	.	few	CASSQDGGASVPYNEQFF	TGCGCCAGCAGCCAAGATGGAGGGGCCTCGGTCCCCTACAATGAGCAGTTCTTC
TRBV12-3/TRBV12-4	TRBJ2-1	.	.	CASSGPHRGETQFF	TGTGCCAGCAGCGGACCCCACCGGGGAGAGACCCAGTTCTTC